This passage covers 24 T cell receptor beta chains from one sample sequenced in a study of T cells in Graves' hyperthyroidism and ophthalmopathy (dated by TCRdb to between 2018 and 2020). To prepare the library, multiplex PCR was applied. Reads for this sample came from an Illumina HiSeq 2000. TCR beta CDR3 regions were amplified from RNA transcripts. A first-round RT-PCR of the TCR CDR3 used the HTBI primer set with the Qiagen OneStep RT-PCR kit. TCRdb handled the public reads itself, with Q25 trimming in fastp and clone calling in MiXCR, and kept productive beta chains. All rows with the same CDR3 protein become a single entry with the most common DNA and genes. In all, the sample holds 300,000 to 500,000 distinct CDR3 sequences, and 11% to 15% of those were seen once. Around 28% of the sample is taken by the ten largest. Specimen: blood. The receptors derive from a man aged 50 or older with Graves' ophthalmopathy.

This clonotype occurred many times. The chain employs TRBV11-2 and TRBJ2-1, with unresolved D. V lost 5 bases and J 7 bases, leaving 9 bases between the germline ends. Germline CDR1 is SGHAT and CDR2 is FQNNGV. The CDR3 runs to 12 residues. In nucleotides, the CDR3 is TGTGCCAGCAGCGACTGGGGAAATGAGCAGTTCTTC. Amino acid sequence: CASSDWGNEQFF.

This clonotype was observed many times. The chain joins TRBV5-6 to TRBJ1-1, with D tentatively TRBD1 (6 bases). Germline values: CDR1 SGHDT, CDR2 YYEEEE. Trimming shortened V by 1 base and J by 5 bases, and 24 bases separated the two germline ends. The CDR3 consists of 18 residues. In nucleotides, the CDR3 is TGTGCCAGCAGCTTGAGTCGGGCCAGGGGTAGGTATTTGACTGAAGCTTTCTTT. Translating it yields CASSLSRARGRYLTEAFF.

This chain links TRBV20-1 with TRBJ2-4; tentative D call: TRBD2 (6 bases). The CDR3 has 14 residues. Looked up from germline, CDR1 is DFQATT and CDR2 is SNEGSKA (reference sequence). Trimming shortened V by 0 bases and J by 4 bases, and 10 bases separated the two germline ends. The CDR3 reads CSARDYRGKNIQYF. The CDR3 DNA follows: TGCAGTGCTAGAGATTATCGGGGGAAAAACATTCAGTACTTC.

The chain uses TRBV20-1 and TRBJ2-5, with 8 bases that match TRBD2. Germline V gene data show CDR1 as DFQATT and CDR2 as SNEGSKA (reference sequence). V lost 5 bases to trimming and J lost 2 bases; unmatched junction nucleotides: 13. The CDR3 is 16 residues long. The CDR3: CSASGVIAGKQETQYF. The CDR3 coding sequence is TGCAGTGCTTCTGGGGTTATAGCGGGGAAACAAGAGACCCAGTACTTC.

This clonotype was seen ten or more times. V and J are TRBV27 and TRBJ1-2; 12 nucleotides agree with TRBD1. This CDR3 contains 13 residues. J was trimmed by 7 bases and V by 9 bases; bases with no gene match: 6. Germline CDR1 reads MNHEY; CDR2 reads SMNVEV (reference sequence). DNA for the CDR3: TGTGCCAGACGGGGACAGGGGGCGGGTGGCTACACCTTC. Translation gives CARRGQGAGGYTF.

This clonotype was recorded at least ten times. The rearrangement joins TRBV20-1 to TRBJ2-5; D unresolved. This CDR3 region has 13 residues. The germline CDR1 and CDR2 sequences are DFQATT and SNEGSKA (reference sequence). V gave up 1 base and J gave up 5 bases, with 11 bases separating them. CDR3 sequence (DNA): TGCAGTGCTAGAGTTCCCGTCACTGAGACCCAGTACTTC. Protein sequence: CSARVPVTETQYF.

The rearrangement joins TRBV2 to TRBJ2-5, with 10 nucleotides matching TRBD2. V lost 0 bases to trimming and J lost 5 bases; unmatched junction nucleotides: 6. The CDR3 is made up of 16 amino acids. Germline V gene lookup returns CDR1 SNHLY and CDR2 FYNNEI. The CDR3 region is CASSEASGRAGETQYF. CDR3 DNA: TGTGCCAGCAGTGAAGCGAGCGGGAGGGCCGGGGAGACCCAGTACTTC.

This clonotype was observed many times. The chain has TRBV7-6 and TRBJ2-2; 8 bases line up with TRBD2. Germline V gene lookup returns CDR1 SGHVS and CDR2 FNYEAQ. The CDR3 is 15 residues long. V lost 5 bases and J lost 5; bases outside the gene matches: 7. This CDR3 is CASSPSGSGTGELFF. The CDR3 DNA reads TGTGCCAGCAGCCCAAGCGGGAGTGGGACCGGGGAGCTGTTTTTT.

The chain combines TRBV20-1 with TRBJ1-2; D remains unclear. CDR3 length: 11 amino acids. Deletions cut 3 bases from V and 7 bases from J, with 9 bases between. Germline V CDR1 and CDR2: DFQATT, SNEGSKA (reference sequence). The CDR3 nucleotides read TGCAGTGCTAGGGGAGTGGCTGGCTACACCTTC. Translating gives CSARGVAGYTF.

This clonotype has a count of ten or more. The CDR3 nucleotides read TGTGCCAGCAGCTTAGGTGTGGTCGGCAATCAGCCCCAGCATTTT. It codes for CASSLGVVGNQPQHF. The chain is built from TRBV7-9 and TRBJ1-5; the D is unclear. V was cut by 1 base and J by 2 bases, with 9 bases left in between. This CDR3 contains 15 residues. In germline, CDR1 is SEHNR, CDR2 FQNEAQ (reference sequence).

This clonotype was recorded at least ten times. The V and J genes are TRBV12-3 or TRBV12-4 and TRBJ2-3; D gene unclear. This CDR3 spans 11 amino acids. The V and J ends lost 4 bases and 6 bases respectively, with 5 bases between them. The CDR3 spells CASSWQDTQYF. CDR3 nucleotides: TGTGCCAGCAGTTGGCAGGATACGCAGTATTTT.

In its sample, this clonotype was seen a few times. This chain links TRBV6-1 with TRBJ1-1, with unresolved D. Germline V gene lookup returns CDR1 MNHNS and CDR2 SASEGT. V dropped 6 bases and J dropped 4 bases, with 15 bases sitting between them. This CDR3 is built from 14 residues. Here the CDR3 reads CASSPRRDGTEAFF. CDR3 bases: TGTGCCAGCAGCCCTAGGAGAGATGGCACTGAAGCTTTCTTT.

This clonotype was picked up many times. The chain couples TRBV19 to TRBJ1-2; 8 bases fit TRBD1. Unmatched junction bases numbered 7, after V lost 3 bases and J lost 4 bases. CDR3 length: 15 residues. Germline lookup yields CDR1 LNHDA and CDR2 SQIVND (reference sequence). This CDR3 reads CASSIQGADSYGYTF. In DNA, the CDR3 is TGTGCCAGTAGTATTCAGGGGGCCGACAGCTATGGCTACACCTTC.

The table lists this clonotype with many counts. This chain joins TRBV30 and TRBJ1-2, with D perhaps matching TRBD1 (5 bases). Trimming shortened V by 0 bases and J by 7 bases, and 12 bases separated the two germline ends. The germline CDR1 and CDR2 sequences are GTSNPN and SVGIG (reference sequence). This CDR3 contains 13 residues. The CDR3 sequence: CAWSVGPGGGYTF. CDR3 sequence (DNA): TGTGCCTGGAGTGTGGGACCCGGCGGTGGCTACACCTTC.

The chain uses TRBV30 and TRBJ1-2; 9 bases fit TRBD1. Germline CDR1 is GTSNPN and CDR2 is SVGIG (reference sequence). The CDR3 is 16 residues long. With V trimmed by 3 bases and J by 4 bases, 12 bases remained unmatched. This chain's CDR3 is CAWSNLRDRVAYGYTF. The CDR3 DNA reads TGTGCCTGGAGCAACCTCCGGGACAGGGTTGCCTATGGCTACACCTTC.

This clonotype was recorded at least ten times. J is TRBJ2-7 and V is TRBV29-1, with D possibly matching TRBD1 (6 bases). CDR3 size: 13 residues. The germline V gene encodes CDR1 SQVTM and CDR2 ANQGSEA. Trimming removed 5 bases at V and 5 bases at J, with 16 bases between. CDR3 amino acids: CSVSQGPSNEQYF. The CDR3, as DNA: TGCAGCGTTTCACAGGGTCCTTCCAACGAGCAGTACTTC.

This clonotype was seen a few times. The CDR3 sequence is CASSLSTQLANSPLHF. CDR3 bases: TGTGCCAGCAGTTTATCCACGCAGTTAGCCAATTCACCCCTCCACTTT. The chain has TRBV28 and TRBJ1-6; D ambiguous. V lost 1 base, J lost 7 bases, and 14 bases lay in between. CDR1 is MDHEN, CDR2 SYDVKM, per germline. The CDR3 totals 16 residues.

This chain uses TRBV6-2 or TRBV6-3 with TRBJ1-2; 10 positions agree with TRBD1. The CDR3 covers 14 residues. After removal of 7 bases from V and 5 bases from J, the junction contained 7 bases not matched to a gene. CDR1 is MNHEY and CDR2 is SVGEGT in the germline V gene. CDR3 region: CASKSGTGVYGYTF. CDR3 coding DNA: TGTGCCAGCAAGTCCGGGACAGGGGTATATGGCTACACCTTC.

This clonotype turned up a few times. The rearrangement uses TRBV7-9 and TRBJ1-3; 7 nucleotides line up with TRBD1. Germline CDR1 SEHNR, CDR2 FQNEAQ (reference sequence). The CDR3 spans 16 residues. J was trimmed by 2 bases and V by 4 bases; bases with no gene match: 8. The CDR3 DNA follows: TGTGCCAGCAGCTCCAAGAGACAGGGCCCTGGAAACACCATATATTTT. Its translation is CASSSKRQGPGNTIYF.

Ten or more counts support this clonotype. The CDR3 region is CASRLQGSNYGYTF. In DNA form, the CDR3 reads TGTGCCAGCAGGCTACAGGGGTCGAACTATGGCTACACCTTC. The chain carries TRBV27 and TRBJ1-2, with 7 bases aligning to TRBD1. Germline-derived CDR1 and CDR2 are MNHEY and SMNVEV (reference sequence). The CDR3 sequence is 14 residues long. The V segment lost 6 bases and the J segment 2 bases; nucleotides outside the gene matches: 6.

This clonotype was found many times. J is TRBJ1-2 and V is TRBV5-5, with 9 bases lining up with TRBD1. The CDR3 spans 14 residues. CDR1 and CDR2 from the germline V gene are SGHKS and YYEKEE (reference sequence). V was clipped by 6 bases and J by 8 bases; unmatched bases: 11. The CDR3 coding sequence is TGTGCCAGCACCCCGGGGACAGGGTTTGTGGGCTACACCTTC. Protein: CASTPGTGFVGYTF.

Ten or more counts support this clonotype. The chain uses TRBV2 and TRBJ2-3; 14 bases are shared with TRBD2. With 4 bases clipped from V and 1 base from J, the junction kept 4 bases outside the gene matches. CDR3 length equals 17 residues. Germline CDR1 is SNHLY and CDR2 is FYNNEI. This chain's CDR3 is CASSGLAGGPGTDTQYF. CDR3 DNA sequence: TGTGCCAGCAGTGGACTAGCGGGAGGGCCGGGCACAGATACGCAGTATTTT.

This clonotype was observed at least ten times. The CDR3 nucleotides are TGTGCCAGCACCCGAGCCAGGGGACGGGTAGATACGCAGTATTTT. It yields the protein CASTRARGRVDTQYF. This rearrangement joins TRBV2 to TRBJ2-3, with D possibly being TRBD1 (6 bases). The germline CDR1 and CDR2 sequences are SNHLY and FYNNEI. This CDR3 contains 15 residues. Trimming removed 7 bases at V and 5 bases at J, with 19 bases between.

This clonotype was seen at least ten times. The genes are TRBV12-3 or TRBV12-4 and TRBJ2-1; 8 bases align to TRBD1. The CDR3 contains 14 residues. V lost 6 bases and J lost 9; bases outside the gene matches: 10. The CDR3 DNA is TGTGCCAGCAGCCTGGGACAGGTGAAGGTTGAGCAGTTCTTC. Its protein is CASSLGQVKVEQFF.